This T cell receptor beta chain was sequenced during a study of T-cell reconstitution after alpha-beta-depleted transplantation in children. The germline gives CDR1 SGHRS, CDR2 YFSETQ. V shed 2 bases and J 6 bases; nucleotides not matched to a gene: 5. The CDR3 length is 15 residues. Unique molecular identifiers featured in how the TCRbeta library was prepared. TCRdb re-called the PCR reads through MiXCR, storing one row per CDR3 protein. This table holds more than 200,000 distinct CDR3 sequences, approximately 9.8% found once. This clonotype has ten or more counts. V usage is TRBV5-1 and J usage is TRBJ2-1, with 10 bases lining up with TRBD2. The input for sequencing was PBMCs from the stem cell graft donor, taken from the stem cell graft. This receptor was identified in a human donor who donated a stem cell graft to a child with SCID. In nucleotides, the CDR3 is TGCGCCAGCAGCTTAACCGGGACTAGCGCCAATGAGCAGTTCTTC. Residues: CASSLTGTSANEQFF. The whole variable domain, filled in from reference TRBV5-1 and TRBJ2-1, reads KAGVTQTPRYLIKTRGQQVTLSCSPISGHRSVSWYQQTPGQGLQFLFEYFSETQRNKGNFPGRFSGRQFSNSRSEMNVSTLELGDSALYLCASSLTGTSANEQFFGPGTRLTVL.